This is a list of T cell receptor beta chains from one sample in a study of blood T cell repertoires in COVID-19. Clones were read by immunoSEQ multiplex PCR, and TCRdb kept only the in-frame ones, dropping some. The data contain 300,000 to 400,000 clones, approximately 90% of them singletons. Sequencing was carried out using PBMCs or T cells enriched from blood (not recorded which). The receptors shown here come from a man aged 18 to 35 who had recovered from COVID-19. Each CDR3 is given with its conserved first and last residue. The D gene is left open where the match is weak. Clone size is stated in some rows and not others, as once, few, many or a class when expanded.

clone_size j_call d_call v_call cdr3_aa cdr3_nt
. TRBJ2-2 . TRBV7-2 CASSLATRNTGELFF TGTGCCAGCAGCTTAGCTACGAGAAACACCGGGGAGCTGTTTTTT
few TRBJ2-5 TRBD2 TRBV5-1 CASSLGGGGPQETQYF TGCGCCAGCAGCTTGGGCGGCGGGGGACCCCAAGAGACCCAGTACTTC
. TRBJ2-5 TRBD2 TRBV6-2/TRBV6-3 CASSYGTFSGSRQETQYF TGTGCCAGCAGTTATGGGACGTTTAGCGGGAGCCGCCAAGAGACCCAGTACTTC
few TRBJ1-6 . TRBV7-9 CASSFDGGMLSPLHF TGTGCCAGCAGCTTTGATGGAGGGATGTTGTCACCCCTCCACTTT
. TRBJ2-7 TRBD1 TRBV6-1 CASSGLRDRGNHEQYF TGTGCCAGCAGTGGGCTCCGGGACAGGGGAAACCACGAGCAGTACTTC
. TRBJ1-2 TRBD1 TRBV5-1 CASSVRDRGANYGYTF TGCGCCAGCAGCGTCCGGGACAGGGGAGCTAACTATGGCTACACCTTC
. TRBJ1-2 TRBD1 TRBV18 CASSPQGDNYGYTF TGTGCCAGCTCACCCCAGGGGGATAACTATGGCTACACCTTC
. TRBJ1-1 . TRBV7-6 CASSGPGWSEAFF TGTGCCAGCAGCGGGCCAGGGTGGAGTGAAGCTTTCTTT
. TRBJ2-3 TRBD2 TRBV9 CASSEGSGRASDTQYF TGTGCCAGCAGCGAAGGTAGCGGGAGGGCCTCAGATACGCAGTATTTT
. TRBJ2-7 . TRBV10-2 CASSELASETYEQYF TGCGCCAGCAGTGAATTGGCTAGCGAGACCTACGAGCAGTACTTC
. TRBJ1-1 . TRBV20-1 CSLWNTEAFF TGCAGCCTTTGGAACACTGAAGCTTTCTTT
. TRBJ1-5 . TRBV20-1 CSASRIRQGSNQPQHF TGCAGTGCTAGTCGAATAAGGCAGGGAAGCAATCAGCCCCAGCATTTT
. TRBJ2-3 . TRBV18 CASSPGIDSETSTDTQYF TGTGCCAGCTCACCTGGGATTGACAGCGAGACTAGCACAGATACGCAGTATTTT
. TRBJ1-1 . TRBV25-1 CASSEGGAAYNTEAFF TGTGCCAGCAGCGAGGGGGGGGCAGCCTACAACACTGAAGCTTTCTTT
. TRBJ2-5 . TRBV24-1 CATSDRPRGSWYF TGTGCCACCAGTGATCGCCCCAGGGGCTCCTGGTACTTC
. TRBJ2-2 . TRBV2 CASTMRLTNTGELFF TGTGCCAGCACGATGCGACTTACGAACACCGGGGAGCTGTTTTTT
. TRBJ2-3 TRBD2 TRBV4-2 CASSQDWTGLAGGRDTQYF TGTGCCAGCAGCCAAGATTGGACGGGACTAGCGGGAGGGAGAGATACGCAGTATTTT
. TRBJ1-4 . TRBV4-2 CASSQDWQGQRGGREKLFF TGTGCCAGCAGCCAAGATTGGCAGGGGCAGAGAGGCGGAAGGGAAAAACTGTTTTTT
. TRBJ1-1 TRBD1 TRBV9 CASSVGQGTEAFF TGTGCCAGCAGTGTTGGACAGGGGACTGAAGCTTTCTTT
. TRBJ1-2 . TRBV19 CASSTQQGSSYGYTF TGTGCCAGTAGTACGCAACAGGGATCTAGCTATGGCTACACCTTC
. TRBJ1-4 TRBD1 TRBV30 CAWSVEQGADEKLFF TGTGCCTGGAGTGTAGAACAGGGGGCAGATGAAAAACTGTTTTTT
. TRBJ2-5 TRBD2 TRBV5-4 CASSLRLAGGPEETQYF TGTGCCAGCAGCTTGCGGTTAGCGGGGGGGCCCGAAGAGACCCAGTACTTC
. TRBJ2-2 . TRBV3-1/TRBV3-2 CASSYGRGDTGELFF TGTGCCAGCAGCTATGGCAGGGGGGACACCGGGGAGCTGTTTTTT
. TRBJ1-6 TRBD1 TRBV3-1/TRBV3-2 CASSPTGGASNSPLHF TGTGCCAGCAGCCCGACAGGGGGCGCGAGTAATTCACCCCTCCACTTT
. TRBJ2-7 TRBD1 TRBV4-2 CASSQGQGASEQYF TGTGCCAGCAGCCAAGGGCAGGGGGCGTCCGAGCAGTACTTC
. TRBJ2-3 TRBD2 TRBV13 CASSFSGGVTDTQYF TGTGCCAGCAGCTTTAGCGGGGGGGTCACAGATACGCAGTATTTT
once TRBJ1-5 . TRBV2 CASSANNQPQHF TGTGCCAGCAGTGCTAATAATCAGCCCCAGCATTTT
. TRBJ2-3 TRBD1 TRBV28 CASSSPPGTGPTDTQYF TGTGCCAGCAGTTCCCCCCCCGGGACAGGACCCACAGATACGCAGTATTTT
. TRBJ2-3 . TRBV29-1 CSVLREVRTQYF TGCAGCGTCCTGAGGGAGGTTAGAACGCAGTATTTT
. TRBJ1-3 . TRBV6-5 CASSLTGLGNTIYF TGTGCCAGCAGCCTTACAGGGTTAGGAAACACCATATATTTT
. TRBJ2-1 . TRBV7-9 CAIQGFEQFF TGTGCCATCCAGGGTTTCGAGCAGTTCTTC
. TRBJ1-5 . TRBV18 CASSPTAQTAAYSNQPQHF TGTGCCAGCTCACCGACGGCACAGACCGCTGCGTATAGCAATCAGCCCCAGCATTTT
. TRBJ2-1 . TRBV5-1 CASSLGLPPAGNEQFF TGCGCCAGCAGCTTGGGGCTCCCACCGGCGGGGAATGAGCAGTTCTTC
once TRBJ1-6 . TRBV6-1 CASSELLVQGMGSPLHF TGTGCCAGCAGTGAACTCTTAGTCCAGGGAATGGGTTCACCCCTCCACTTT
many TRBJ2-5 . TRBV3-1/TRBV3-2 CASSQVRRGPQETQYF TGTGCCAGCAGCCAAGTGAGGCGGGGCCCCCAAGAGACCCAGTACTTC
. TRBJ2-7 TRBD1 TRBV19 CASTQGAKSYEQYF TGTGCCAGTACCCAGGGGGCAAAGAGCTACGAGCAGTACTTC
. TRBJ2-7 . TRBV7-9 CASSLFAGRSIYEQYF TGTGCCAGCAGCTTATTCGCAGGCCGCTCTATCTACGAGCAGTACTTC
. TRBJ2-7 TRBD2 TRBV2 CASSEARGRYEQYF TGTGCCAGCAGTGAAGCGCGGGGGAGGTACGAGCAGTACTTC
. TRBJ1-1 . TRBV5-1 CASSSSGGRTEAFF TGCGCCAGCAGCTCTTCCGGGGGGAGGACTGAAGCTTTCTTT
. TRBJ2-1 . TRBV7-3 CASSRSVNEQFF TGTGCCAGCAGCCGTAGCGTAAATGAGCAGTTCTTC
. TRBJ2-7 . TRBV13 CASSYRPGSYEQYF TGTGCCAGCAGCTACCGCCCCGGGTCCTACGAGCAGTACTTC
. TRBJ2-2 TRBD1 TRBV5-1 CASSSGQEDGELFF TGCGCCAGCAGCTCGGGACAGGAGGACGGGGAGCTGTTTTTT
. TRBJ1-1 . TRBV29-1 CSVEVAVMNTEAFF TGCAGCGTTGAAGTGGCGGTGATGAACACTGAAGCTTTCTTT
. TRBJ1-2 . TRBV6-6 CASSPKSPYGYTF TGTGCCAGCTCCCCGAAGAGCCCTTATGGCTACACCTTC
. TRBJ1-2 . TRBV25-1 CASSEGGGYTF TGTGCCAGCAGTGAAGGGGGGGGCTACACCTTC